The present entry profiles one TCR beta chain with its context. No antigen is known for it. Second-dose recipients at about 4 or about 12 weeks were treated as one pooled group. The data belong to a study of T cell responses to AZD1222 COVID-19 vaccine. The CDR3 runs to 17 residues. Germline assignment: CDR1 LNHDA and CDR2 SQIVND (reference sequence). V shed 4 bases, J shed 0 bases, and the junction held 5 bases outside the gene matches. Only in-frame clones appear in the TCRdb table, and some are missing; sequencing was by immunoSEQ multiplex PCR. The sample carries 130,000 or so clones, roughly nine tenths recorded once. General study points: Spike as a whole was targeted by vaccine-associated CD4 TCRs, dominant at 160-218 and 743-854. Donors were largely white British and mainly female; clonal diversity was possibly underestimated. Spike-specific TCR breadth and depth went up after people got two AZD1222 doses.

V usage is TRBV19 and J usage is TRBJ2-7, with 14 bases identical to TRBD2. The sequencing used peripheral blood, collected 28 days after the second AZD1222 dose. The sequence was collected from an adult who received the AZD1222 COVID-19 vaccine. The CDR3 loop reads CASSSPTSGRDSYEQYF. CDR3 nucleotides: TGTGCCAGTAGTAGCCCGACTAGCGGGAGGGACTCCTACGAGCAGTACTTC. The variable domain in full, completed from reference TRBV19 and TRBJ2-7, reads DGGITQSPKYLFRKEGQNVTLSCEQNLNHDAMYWYRQDPGQGLRLIYYSQIVNDFQKGDIAEGYSVSREKKESFPLTVTSAQKNPTAFYLCASSSPTSGRDSYEQYFGPGTRLTVT.